The T cell receptor (beta chain) under discussion was sequenced for a study of blood T cells in healthy people across ages. Points from the study as a whole: Unsorted PBMCs prevented conclusive naive versus antigen-experienced comparison.

Donors were healthy Caucasian individuals from Russia aged roughly 6 to 95. The CDR3 sequence is 15 residues long. Germline V gives CDR1 SGHVS, CDR2 FQNEAQ. A second PCR, run for about 7 to 11 cycles, used a sample-barcoded 5' primer plus a J-beta primer mix. TCRdb analysed the 5' RACE reads with MiXCR anew, one entry per CDR3 protein. The table shows fewer than 2,000,000 distinct CDR3 sequences, with 30% to 35% occurring only once. With respect to this clonotype: What it binds is unknown. A read error may produce the germline difference seen at one junction end.

The TCR sequence derives from a woman aged 25 to 39 in good health. What was sequenced was blood. The chain has TRBV7-8 and TRBJ2-1; 13 nucleotides align to TRBD2. The CDR3 loop reads CASSWTSGRSDEQFF. CDR3 coding DNA: TGCGCCAGCAGCTGGACTAGCGGGAGATCAGATGAGCAGTTCTTC.